This is a list of T cell receptor beta chains from one sample in a study of identical twins' blood T cells. MiXCR was run by TCRdb on the 5' RACE reads, yielding one entry per CDR3 protein. Counted here are 350,000 to 400,000 distinct CDR3 sequences, 28% occurring once; the ten biggest clones make up 5.5% to 7%. Sequencing used PBMCs. The receptors originated from a woman between 18 and 55 years old in good health. CDR3s include the opening cysteine and the closing phenylalanine or tryptophan. Fields, in order: D gene, clone size, V gene, J gene, CDR3 DNA, CDR3 protein. The D gene is left open where the match is weak. Clone size is shown for a subset of rows, as once, few, many or a class of expanded clone.

d_call: TRBD1; clone_size: few; v_call: TRBV30; j_call: TRBJ2-2; cdr3_nt: TGTGCCTGGAACGGACAGGGGGCCGGGGAGCTGTTTTTT; cdr3_aa: CAWNGQGAGELFF
d_call: .; clone_size: once; v_call: TRBV20-1; j_call: TRBJ2-1; cdr3_nt: TGCAGTGCTAGGCCCAACTCTCTTAAGTTTATTGAGCAGTTCTTC; cdr3_aa: CSARPNSLKFIEQFF
d_call: .; clone_size: .; v_call: TRBV6-1; j_call: TRBJ1-2; cdr3_nt: TGTGCCAGCAGTGAACGGTCGGCGGCCTATGGCTACACCTTC; cdr3_aa: CASSERSAAYGYTF
d_call: .; clone_size: many; v_call: TRBV29-1; j_call: TRBJ1-4; cdr3_nt: TGCAGCGTTGCGCAGGGTTGGGGTGAAAAACTGTTTTTT; cdr3_aa: CSVAQGWGEKLFF
d_call: .; clone_size: .; v_call: TRBV11-3; j_call: TRBJ2-1; cdr3_nt: TGTGCCAGCAGCCAACCGGGAAATAATGAGCAGTTCTTC; cdr3_aa: CASSQPGNNEQFF
d_call: .; clone_size: few; v_call: TRBV5-1; j_call: TRBJ2-7; cdr3_nt: TGCGCCAGCAGCTTGGAGGAAGAGTACGAGCAGTACTTC; cdr3_aa: CASSLEEEYEQYF
d_call: .; clone_size: .; v_call: TRBV6-1; j_call: TRBJ2-3; cdr3_nt: TGTGCCAGCAGTGAAGCGCCGGGAAGCTGTACGCAGTATTTT; cdr3_aa: CASSEAPGSCTQYF
d_call: .; clone_size: few; v_call: TRBV18; j_call: TRBJ1-1; cdr3_nt: TGTGCCAGCTCACCACCGAGCAGGTGGGTAGGTGAAGCTTTCTTT; cdr3_aa: CASSPPSRWVGEAFF
d_call: .; clone_size: .; v_call: TRBV29-1; j_call: TRBJ1-1; cdr3_nt: TGCAGCGTTGGCGGCAGGCTTAACACTGAAGCTTTCTTT; cdr3_aa: CSVGGRLNTEAFF
d_call: .; clone_size: few; v_call: TRBV20-1; j_call: TRBJ2-3; cdr3_nt: TGCAGTGCTAGCGTGACAGCAAGCACAGATACGCAGTATTTT; cdr3_aa: CSASVTASTDTQYF
d_call: TRBD2; clone_size: few; v_call: TRBV29-1; j_call: TRBJ2-1; cdr3_nt: TGCAGCGTTGACCGGACTAGCGGCTACAATGAGCAGTTCTTC; cdr3_aa: CSVDRTSGYNEQFF
d_call: .; clone_size: few; v_call: TRBV29-1; j_call: TRBJ2-1; cdr3_nt: TGCAGCGTTGAAGGATCTGGGACGGTAGGCTACAATGAGCAGTTCTTC; cdr3_aa: CSVEGSGTVGYNEQFF
d_call: TRBD1; clone_size: many; v_call: TRBV6-6; j_call: TRBJ1-2; cdr3_nt: TGTGCCAGCAGGGATACAGGGGGCGTGGACTATGGCTACACCTTC; cdr3_aa: CASRDTGGVDYGYTF
d_call: TRBD1; clone_size: .; v_call: TRBV14; j_call: TRBJ2-7; cdr3_nt: TGTGCCAGCAGTTTTGGACAGGGCTATCGGTACGAGCAGTACTTC; cdr3_aa: CASSFGQGYRYEQYF
d_call: .; clone_size: many; v_call: TRBV13; j_call: TRBJ1-1; cdr3_nt: TGTGCCAGCAGCTTAGGCGCGGGGCAGGGAACTGAAGCTTTCTTT; cdr3_aa: CASSLGAGQGTEAFF
d_call: .; clone_size: few; v_call: TRBV11-3; j_call: TRBJ2-7; cdr3_nt: TGTGCCAGCAGCTCGATCCTCTACGAGCAGTACTTC; cdr3_aa: CASSSILYEQYF
d_call: .; clone_size: many; v_call: TRBV21-1; j_call: TRBJ1-4; cdr3_nt: TGTGCCAGCATCTGGGCCCCAAATGAAAAACTGTTTTTT; cdr3_aa: CASIWAPNEKLFF
d_call: .; clone_size: few; v_call: TRBV6-5; j_call: TRBJ1-6; cdr3_nt: TGTGCCAGCAGTTCACCCGGACACGTAGGTTATAATTCACCCCTCCACTTT; cdr3_aa: CASSSPGHVGYNSPLHF
d_call: TRBD2; clone_size: few; v_call: TRBV4-1; j_call: TRBJ2-1; cdr3_nt: TGCGCCAGCAGCCAAGTGGGACTAGCGAAGTACAATGAGCAGTTCTTC; cdr3_aa: CASSQVGLAKYNEQFF
d_call: .; clone_size: few; v_call: TRBV7-2; j_call: TRBJ1-2; cdr3_nt: TGTGCCAGCAGCCTTTACGGCTACACCTTC; cdr3_aa: CASSLYGYTF
d_call: .; clone_size: .; v_call: TRBV29-1; j_call: TRBJ1-3; cdr3_nt: TGCAGCGGGAGGGGAGGCGGGCCTGGAAACACCATATATTTT; cdr3_aa: CSGRGGGPGNTIYF
d_call: TRBD1; clone_size: few; v_call: TRBV24-1; j_call: TRBJ2-2; cdr3_nt: TGTGCCACCAGTTCCGGGACAGGGTGGACCGGGGAGCTGTTTTTT; cdr3_aa: CATSSGTGWTGELFF
d_call: TRBD1; clone_size: .; v_call: TRBV5-1; j_call: TRBJ1-1; cdr3_nt: TGCGCCAGCAGCTGGGGACAGGGCGACACTGAAGCTTTATTT; cdr3_aa: CASSWGQGDTEALF
d_call: .; clone_size: many; v_call: TRBV6-6; j_call: TRBJ2-2; cdr3_nt: TGTGCCAGCACTAGCTATGGGGAGCTGTTTTTT; cdr3_aa: CASTSYGELFF
d_call: TRBD1; clone_size: many; v_call: TRBV10-3; j_call: TRBJ2-2; cdr3_nt: TGTGCCATCAGTGACTTGGGGACAGGGACCGGGGAGCTGTTTTTT; cdr3_aa: CAISDLGTGTGELFF
d_call: .; clone_size: medium-sized; v_call: TRBV15; j_call: TRBJ1-4; cdr3_nt: TGTGCCACCAGCAGAGCAGGGACCGAAAAACTGTTTTTT; cdr3_aa: CATSRAGTEKLFF
d_call: TRBD2; clone_size: few; v_call: TRBV5-1; j_call: TRBJ2-3; cdr3_nt: TGCGCCAGCACGGGCAGGGAGGGAGATACGCAGTATTTT; cdr3_aa: CASTGREGDTQYF
d_call: .; clone_size: few; v_call: TRBV12-3/TRBV12-4; j_call: TRBJ1-1; cdr3_nt: TGTGCCAGCAGTCTCTCGGCCGGGGGAGCTTTCTTT; cdr3_aa: CASSLSAGGAFF
d_call: TRBD1; clone_size: .; v_call: TRBV7-4; j_call: TRBJ1-2; cdr3_nt: TGTGCCAGCAGTTTCCCGGGACAGCCCTATGGCTACACCTTC; cdr3_aa: CASSFPGQPYGYTF
d_call: .; clone_size: .; v_call: TRBV10-3; j_call: TRBJ1-3; cdr3_nt: TGTGCCATCAGTGAGGGAACCTCTGGAAACACCATATATTTT; cdr3_aa: CAISEGTSGNTIYF
d_call: .; clone_size: many; v_call: TRBV12-3/TRBV12-4; j_call: TRBJ1-3; cdr3_nt: TGTGCCAGCACCATTCTCGGGAGCTCTGGAAACACCATATATTTT; cdr3_aa: CASTILGSSGNTIYF
d_call: .; clone_size: .; v_call: TRBV7-9; j_call: TRBJ1-6; cdr3_nt: TGTGCCAGCAGCTCACAGGGTCTTGGTAATTCACCCCTCCACTTT; cdr3_aa: CASSSQGLGNSPLHF
d_call: .; clone_size: .; v_call: TRBV20-1; j_call: TRBJ1-1; cdr3_nt: TGCAGTGTTATAGGGGGAACTGAAGCTTTCTTT; cdr3_aa: CSVIGGTEAFF
d_call: .; clone_size: .; v_call: TRBV6-2/TRBV6-3; j_call: TRBJ1-1; cdr3_nt: TGTGCCAGCAGTTATATTAAGACGAGTAATCCGAACACTGAAGCTTTCTTT; cdr3_aa: CASSYIKTSNPNTEAFF
d_call: .; clone_size: .; v_call: TRBV27; j_call: TRBJ1-4; cdr3_nt: TGTGCCAGCAGTCGGGCGGCTAATGAAAAACTGTTTTTT; cdr3_aa: CASSRAANEKLFF
d_call: TRBD2; clone_size: .; v_call: TRBV27; j_call: TRBJ2-7; cdr3_nt: TGTGCCAGCAGCTCGGCGGGAGCTTCCTACGAGCAGTACTTC; cdr3_aa: CASSSAGASYEQYF
d_call: .; clone_size: once; v_call: TRBV27; j_call: TRBJ2-7; cdr3_nt: TGTGCCAGCAGTCTATCGTCGGGGAACTCCTACGAGCAGTACTTC; cdr3_aa: CASSLSSGNSYEQYF
d_call: .; clone_size: many; v_call: TRBV24-1; j_call: TRBJ1-5; cdr3_nt: TGTGCCACGAGGACGGTTTCACGGGAGCCCCAGCATTTT; cdr3_aa: CATRTVSREPQHF
d_call: .; clone_size: few; v_call: TRBV9; j_call: TRBJ2-7; cdr3_nt: TGTGCCAGCAGCTCCGGACAGACCCTATACGAGCAGTACTTC; cdr3_aa: CASSSGQTLYEQYF
d_call: .; clone_size: few; v_call: TRBV5-1; j_call: TRBJ1-1; cdr3_nt: TGCGCCAGCAGCTTGGGGGTCGGGAGAGGTAACACTGAAGCTTTCTTT; cdr3_aa: CASSLGVGRGNTEAFF
d_call: .; clone_size: .; v_call: TRBV27; j_call: TRBJ1-2; cdr3_nt: TGTGCCAGCAGTTTATCGGCTCAGGGGACCTATGGCTACACCTTC; cdr3_aa: CASSLSAQGTYGYTF
d_call: .; clone_size: once; v_call: TRBV14; j_call: TRBJ2-5; cdr3_nt: TGTGCCAGCAGCCAAGATCTCAAAGAGACCCAGTACTTC; cdr3_aa: CASSQDLKETQYF
d_call: TRBD2; clone_size: few; v_call: TRBV12-3/TRBV12-4; j_call: TRBJ2-3; cdr3_nt: TGTGCCAGCAGTTTAGGGTCAAGCGGGAGTTGGATAGATACGCAGTATTTT; cdr3_aa: CASSLGSSGSWIDTQYF
d_call: TRBD1; clone_size: .; v_call: TRBV20-1; j_call: TRBJ1-1; cdr3_nt: TGCAGTGCTATCCAGGGGGCCCCTGAAGCTTTCTTT; cdr3_aa: CSAIQGAPEAFF
d_call: .; clone_size: .; v_call: TRBV28; j_call: TRBJ1-1; cdr3_nt: TGTGCCAGCAGAAGGACAGCTTTGTGGTCTGAAGCTTTCTTT; cdr3_aa: CASRRTALWSEAFF
d_call: TRBD2; clone_size: .; v_call: TRBV5-1; j_call: TRBJ2-1; cdr3_nt: TGCGCCAGCAGCTTGTATGCTAGCGGGAGGGCCTACAATGAGCAGTTCTTC; cdr3_aa: CASSLYASGRAYNEQFF
d_call: .; clone_size: .; v_call: TRBV5-1; j_call: TRBJ2-3; cdr3_nt: TGCGCCAGCCTCCGCGGAGGAGCCACAGATACGCAGTATTTT; cdr3_aa: CASLRGGATDTQYF
d_call: .; clone_size: .; v_call: TRBV6-5; j_call: TRBJ2-5; cdr3_nt: TGTGCCAGCAGTTACTCGAACCGCGCCAGGGCCCAGTACTTC; cdr3_aa: CASSYSNRARAQYF
d_call: .; clone_size: .; v_call: TRBV29-1; j_call: TRBJ2-1; cdr3_nt: TGCAGCGTTGAGAGACAGAGCTCCTACAATGAGCAGTTCTTC; cdr3_aa: CSVERQSSYNEQFF
d_call: .; clone_size: .; v_call: TRBV20-1; j_call: TRBJ2-2; cdr3_nt: TGCGGTGCTAGTAACGCGATATCAACCGGGGAGCTGTTTTTT; cdr3_aa: CGASNAISTGELFF